These 30 T cell receptor beta chains came from one sample sequenced in a study of T cell responses to AZD1222 COVID-19 vaccine. Only in-frame clones appear in the TCRdb table, and some are missing; sequencing was by immunoSEQ multiplex PCR. Here the sample spans 130,000 to 150,000 clones, roughly 90% being singletons. The sequencing here drew on peripheral blood, taken 28 days after the second AZD1222 dose. Receptors were obtained from an adult who received the AZD1222 COVID-19 vaccine.

V is TRBV5-6 and J is TRBJ1-2, with D possibly being TRBD1 (5 bases). The germline V gene encodes CDR1 SGHDT and CDR2 YYEEEE. Trimming removed 1 base at V and 0 bases at J, with 7 bases between. This CDR3 region has 14 residues. Here the CDR3 DNA reads TGTGCCAGCAGCTTGATAGGGGCTAACTATGGCTACACCTTC. Translated, it gives CASSLIGANYGYTF. Combining the CDR3 with reference TRBV5-6 and TRBJ1-2 gives the whole variable domain DAGVTQSPTHLIKTRGQQVTLRCSPKSGHDTVSWYQQALGQGPQFIFQYYEEEERQRGNFPDRFSGHQFPNYSSELNVNALLLGDSALYLCASSLIGANYGYTFGSGTRLTVV.

The J gene is TRBJ1-1, the V gene TRBV6-1, with D uncertain. The CDR3 has 10 residues. V gave up 3 bases and J gave up 11 bases, with 7 bases separating them. The germline gives CDR1 MNHNS, CDR2 SASEGT. DNA of the CDR3: TGTGCCAGCAGTGACGGATATGCTTTCTTT. This gives the protein CASSDGYAFF.

The chain couples TRBV5-6 to TRBJ1-4; 8 nucleotides line up with TRBD1. CDR1 and CDR2 (germline): SGHDT, YYEEEE. V lost 4 bases to trimming and J lost 2 bases; unmatched junction nucleotides: 4. The CDR3 loop spans 15 amino acids. The CDR3 DNA reads as TGTGCCAGCAGCCCCTACAGGGGGACTAATGAAAAACTGTTTTTT. Translating it yields CASSPYRGTNEKLFF.

The rearrangement joins TRBV11-2 to TRBJ1-2, with D hard to call. Trimming stripped 6 bases from V and 4 bases from J, with 12 bases between. In germline, CDR1 is SGHAT, CDR2 FQNNGV. The CDR3 spans 13 residues. CDR3 residues: CASRQLAVYGYTF. CDR3 nucleotides: TGTGCCAGCAGACAGTTGGCAGTCTATGGCTACACCTTC.

The chain is built from TRBV4-1 and TRBJ2-1; perhaps TRBD2 as D (5 bases). The CDR3 has 17 residues. Trimming took 2 bases from V and 1 from J, leaving 15 bases between them. The germline V gene has CDR1 MGHRA and CDR2 YSYEKL. The DNA for the CDR3 is TGCGCCAGCAGCCAATGGGCGGGTAGTCGGTCCTACAATGAGCAGTTCTTC. This translates into CASSQWAGSRSYNEQFF.

J is TRBJ1-6 and V is TRBV5-5, with 7 bases identical to TRBD1. CDR3 length: 15 residues. Germline assignment: CDR1 SGHKS and CDR2 YYEKEE (reference sequence). The ends lost 3 bases at V and 7 bases at J; junction bases unmatched: 7. This CDR3 is CASSSPGQFNSPLHF. DNA for the CDR3: TGTGCCAGCAGCTCCCCGGGACAGTTCAATTCACCCCTCCACTTT.

This chain joins TRBV5-1 and TRBJ2-1; D is ambiguous. The CDR3 is 13 residues long. Trimming took 1 base from V and 8 from J, leaving 10 bases between them. Germline V gene data show CDR1 as SGHRS and CDR2 as YFSETQ. This CDR3 reads CASSLSPPDEQFF. CDR3 coding DNA: TGCGCCAGCAGCTTGAGCCCCCCCGATGAGCAGTTCTTC.

V and J are TRBV7-9 and TRBJ1-5, with a weak D call TRBD1 (5 bases). This CDR3 has 15 amino acids. V was clipped by 5 bases and J by 0 bases, with 11 bases between them. Germline V gene sequence: CDR1 SEHNR, CDR2 FQNEAQ (reference sequence). The CDR3 reads CASSPTGVSNQPQHF. The CDR3, as DNA: TGTGCCAGCAGCCCCACGGGGGTTAGCAATCAGCCCCAGCATTTT.

The V call is TRBV29-1, the J call TRBJ2-3; 8 nucleotides align to TRBD1. Germline V CDR1 and CDR2: SQVTM, ANQGSEA. The CDR3 loop spans 15 amino acids. Trimming took 3 bases from V and 6 from J; bases not matched to a gene: 11. CDR3 sequence (DNA): TGCAGCGTTGAGTTCCAGGACAGGGAGGAGGATACGCAGTATTTT. Amino acids: CSVEFQDREEDTQYF.

For the CDR3, the DNA is TGTGCCAGCAGCTTGGGACAGGGCCCGAGCTCCTACGAGCAGTACTTC. Amino acids: CASSLGQGPSSYEQYF. This chain uses TRBV7-2 with TRBJ2-7; 9 nucleotides match TRBD1. The germline V gene encodes CDR1 SGHTA and CDR2 FQGNSA. CDR3 length equals 16 residues. Losses at the gene ends were 3 bases for V and 0 bases for J; bases not matched to a gene: 6. Using reference TRBV7-2 and TRBJ2-7 for the parts outside the CDR3, the full variable domain is GAGVSQSPSNKVTEKGKDVELRCDPISGHTALYWYRQSLGQGLEFLIYFQGNSAPDKSGLPSDRFSAERTGGSVSTLTIQRTQQEDSAVYLCASSLGQGPSSYEQYFGPGTRLTVT.

This chain joins TRBV18 and TRBJ2-3; no firm D call. V shed 0 bases and J shed 0 bases, with 4 bases lying between them. Germline values: CDR1 KGHSH, CDR2 LQKENI. The CDR3 has 14 residues. CDR3 amino acids: CASSPPASTDTQYF. CDR3 DNA: TGTGCCAGCTCACCACCAGCAAGCACAGATACGCAGTATTTT.

The chain joins TRBV7-9 to TRBJ2-1; possible D gene TRBD1, 5 bases. The germline V gene encodes CDR1 SEHNR and CDR2 FQNEAQ (reference sequence). CDR3 size: 14 residues. The V and J ends lost 0 bases and 8 bases respectively, with 11 bases between them. This CDR3 reads CASSLASRVDEQFF. The CDR3 nucleotides read TGTGCCAGCAGCTTAGCGAGCAGGGTAGATGAGCAGTTCTTC.

The V gene is TRBV19, the J gene TRBJ2-4, with 9 bases aligning to TRBD2. CDR1 is LNHDA and CDR2 is SQIVND in the germline V gene (reference sequence). V lost 5 bases and J lost 5; bases outside the gene matches: 4. CDR3 length: 14 amino acids. The CDR3 nucleotides read TGTGCCAGTAGTGTCCTAGCGGGACAAAACATTCAGTACTTC. It encodes CASSVLAGQNIQYF.

The V gene is TRBV19, the J gene TRBJ2-1; 13 bases fit TRBD2. The V and J ends lost 0 bases and 5 bases, in that order; junction bases with no gene match: 10. In germline, CDR1 is LNHDA, CDR2 SQIVND (reference sequence). The CDR3 runs to 19 residues. DNA for the CDR3: TGTGCCAGTAGTATAGATCGGTGGACTAGCGGGAGACTGGACAATGAGCAGTTCTTC. This gives the protein CASSIDRWTSGRLDNEQFF.

The chain joins TRBV13 to TRBJ2-7; D is perhaps TRBD1 (6 bases). V lost 6 bases and J lost 6, with 21 bases in between. CDR1 and CDR2 from the germline V gene are PRHDT and FYEKMQ (reference sequence). The CDR3 runs 15 residues. The CDR3 region is CASSTGFRGSGEQYF. The CDR3 DNA reads as TGTGCCAGCAGTACAGGGTTTCGTGGGAGTGGCGAGCAGTACTTC. The whole variable domain, remainder taken from reference TRBV13 and TRBJ2-7, is AAGVIQSPRHLIKEKRETATLKCYPIPRHDTVYWYQQGPGQDPQFLISFYEKMQSDKGSIPDRFSAQQFSDYHSELNMSSLELGDSALYFCASSTGFRGSGEQYFGPGTRLTVT.

This chain's CDR3 is CASSVGRLHNEQFF. In DNA, the CDR3 is TGTGCCAGCAGCGTAGGCCGGCTCCACAATGAGCAGTTCTTC. V usage is TRBV9 and J usage is TRBJ2-1; unclear D gene. The germline V and J ends were trimmed by 0 bases and 5 bases, with 9 bases remaining between them. The CDR3 runs 14 residues. Germline assignment: CDR1 SGDLS and CDR2 YYNGEE.

The chain combines TRBV6-2 or TRBV6-3 with TRBJ2-2, with D possibly TRBD1 on 5 matching bases. The CDR3 has 15 residues. The germline V and J ends were trimmed by 5 bases and 4 bases, with 14 bases remaining between them. The germline CDR1 and CDR2 sequences are MNHEY and SVGEGT. Here the CDR3 reads CASSRTRTGTGELFF. As DNA, the CDR3 is TGTGCCAGCAGTCGGACACGAACAGGCACCGGGGAGCTGTTTTTT.

The CDR3, as DNA: TGTGCCAGCAGCTTTGGGGGGCGAGAGACCCAGTACTTC. It codes for CASSFGGRETQYF. This sequence joins TRBV5-6 and TRBJ2-5; D may match TRBD1 or TRBD2 (6 bases each). CDR3 size: 13 residues. V lost 2 bases, J lost 4 bases, and 9 bases lay in between. From germline, CDR1 is SGHDT and CDR2 YYEEEE.

The V and J genes are TRBV19 and TRBJ2-7, with 7 bases lining up with TRBD1. V trimming: 4 bases; J trimming: 3 bases; junction bases outside the gene matches: 9. From germline, CDR1 is LNHDA and CDR2 SQIVND (reference sequence). CDR3 length: 15 amino acids. The CDR3 loop is CASSTLGQGVYEQYF. Here the CDR3 DNA reads TGTGCCAGTAGTACCCTAGGGCAGGGGGTCTACGAGCAGTACTTC.

The gene calls are TRBV30 and TRBJ1-2; D ambiguous. Trimming removed 0 bases from V and 12 bases from J, with 14 bases in between. Germline values: CDR1 GTSNPN, CDR2 SVGIG (reference sequence). The CDR3 is 12 amino acids. The DNA of the CDR3 is TGTGCCTGGAGTGTAGGCGGACCACCCCACACCTTC. Amino acids: CAWSVGGPPHTF.

This chain uses TRBV10-3 with TRBJ1-1; D is ambiguous. With 3 bases removed from V and 0 bases from J, the gap between germline ends came to 11 bases. The V gene's germline CDR1 is ENHRY and CDR2 SYGVKD. This CDR3 is 15 amino acids long. Here the CDR3 reads CAISEEAELNTEAFF. CDR3 in DNA: TGTGCCATCAGTGAAGAGGCAGAGTTGAACACTGAAGCTTTCTTT.

V gene TRBV7-3 combines with J gene TRBJ1-2; no clear D gene. Trimming left V 5 bases short and J 3 bases short, with 10 bases between. CDR3 length: 13 residues. The germline CDR1 and CDR2 sequences are SGHTA and FQGTGA. CDR3 sequence: CASSPLWYYGYTF. CDR3 in DNA: TGTGCCAGCAGCCCCTTGTGGTACTATGGCTACACCTTC.

The chain employs TRBV9 and TRBJ1-1; 9 nucleotides line up with TRBD1. Trimming took 0 bases from V and 7 from J; bases not matched to a gene: 19. Germline CDR1 is SGDLS and CDR2 is YYNGEE. There are 19 residues in the CDR3. For the CDR3, the DNA is TGTGCCAGCAGCGTAGTTATCTGGTTCGTTGGACAGGGGTGGTTTGAAGCTTTCTTT. Translating gives CASSVVIWFVGQGWFEAFF.

V and J are TRBV2 and TRBJ1-2; TRBD1 matches at 9 bases. Germline CDR1 SNHLY, CDR2 FYNNEI. After removal of 11 bases from V and 7 bases from J, the junction contained 8 bases not matched to a gene. This CDR3 is built from 12 residues. For the CDR3, the DNA is TGTGCCGGAGGGACAGGGAGAGGTGGCTACACCTTC. It yields the protein CAGGTGRGGYTF.

V gene TRBV11-2 combines with J gene TRBJ1-6; weak D call: TRBD1 (5 bases). The CDR3 extends over 13 amino acids. Looked up from germline, CDR1 is SGHAT and CDR2 is FQNNGV. Trimming shortened V by 3 bases and J by 7 bases, and 7 bases separated the two germline ends. The CDR3 spells CASSFWGNSPLHF. The CDR3 DNA is TGTGCCAGCAGCTTCTGGGGCAATTCACCCCTCCACTTT.

This sequence joins TRBV5-1 and TRBJ2-7; 9 bases line up with TRBD2. The CDR3 is made up of 15 amino acids. After removal of 3 bases from V and 6 bases from J, the junction contained 10 bases not matched to a gene. Germline CDR1 reads SGHRS; CDR2 reads YFSETQ. DNA of the CDR3: TGCGCCAGCAGCTCCGCTGGCGGGAGGGCCGGCGAGCAGTACTTC. Translating it yields CASSSAGGRAGEQYF.

This rearrangement joins TRBV7-3 to TRBJ2-3, with 8 positions matching TRBD1. Germline-derived CDR1 and CDR2 are SGHTA and FQGTGA. This CDR3 comprises 14 residues. The J segment lost 5 bases and the V segment lost 5 bases, leaving 6 bases of the junction unmatched. CDR3 protein: CASSPGQAGDTQYF. In DNA, the CDR3 is TGTGCCAGCAGCCCGGGACAGGCAGGAGATACGCAGTATTTT.

The chain employs TRBV27 and TRBJ1-4; D is undetermined. The CDR3 spans 15 residues. CDR1 and CDR2 (germline): MNHEY, SMNVEV (reference sequence). Trimming removed 2 bases at V and 8 bases at J, with 15 bases between. CDR3 loop: CASSLGQTRQEKLFF. Written as DNA, the CDR3 is TGTGCCAGCAGTTTAGGCCAAACACGTCAGGAAAAACTGTTTTTT.

The chain uses TRBV5-1 and TRBJ1-2, with 8 bases identical to TRBD1. Germline CDR1 reads SGHRS; CDR2 reads YFSETQ. V lost 4 bases to trimming and J lost 3 bases; unmatched junction nucleotides: 2. This CDR3 has 13 amino acids. This CDR3 is CASSEQGDYGYTF. The CDR3 coding sequence is TGCGCCAGCAGCGAACAGGGGGACTATGGCTACACCTTC.

This clone was found once. The chain joins TRBV18 to TRBJ2-5, with D perhaps matching TRBD1 (5 bases). The germline gives CDR1 KGHSH, CDR2 LQKENI. Between the trimmed V and J ends, which lost 3 bases and 2 bases, there was a span of 13 bases. The CDR3 is made up of 15 amino acids. The CDR3 DNA is TGTGCCAGCTCACCCTCCGTAAGGGGTCAAGAGACCCAGTACTTC. Amino acid sequence: CASSPSVRGQETQYF.